These T cell receptor beta chains were read from a single sample in a study of lymphopenia after photon versus proton radiotherapy. Assay: immunoSEQ multiplex PCR; the TCRdb copy retains only in-frame clones and omits some. The sample carries tens of thousands of clones, less than 85% recorded once. The sample was peripheral blood, taken from a patient treated with photon-based radiotherapy. The source is a man between 60 and 75 years old with pancreatic cancer. Each CDR3 is given without its conserved first and last residue. A D gene is named only where the DNA matches it firmly. Size is stated for part of the rows, as once, few or many counts, or as a class when the clone is expanded.

TRBJ1-1 . . TRBV27 ASSLNGMNTEAF
TRBJ2-1 TRBD2 . TRBV18 ASSPLAGGYNEQF
TRBJ2-1 . few TRBV10-1 ASSEGGPYNEQF
TRBJ1-3 . . TRBV5-1 ASSLGATSGNTIY
TRBJ2-2 . . TRBV4-2 ASSQDGYTGELF
TRBJ1-1 TRBD1 . TRBV30 AGDRGSGTEAF
TRBJ1-1 . . TRBV4-1 ASSQGPYLGMNTEAF
TRBJ1-2 . . TRBV19 ASRNREFNYGYT
TRBJ1-2 . . TRBV5-1 ASSLDTIPNYGYT
TRBJ2-1 TRBD1 . TRBV6-5 ASSYWDRNEQF
TRBJ2-5 TRBD2 . TRBV28 ASNDGGAYQETQY
TRBJ1-2 . . TRBV7-2 ASSLGLPLRGSNYGYT
TRBJ2-1 TRBD2 . TRBV7-2 ASSRWGLASRDEQF
TRBJ1-3 . . TRBV6-1 ASSDTGVSGNTIY
TRBJ2-5 . . TRBV15 ATSRPVETQY
TRBJ1-4 TRBD1 . TRBV2 ASSAQGLRLSYEKLF
TRBJ1-5 TRBD1 . TRBV13 ASGTGVGQPQH
TRBJ2-1 TRBD2 few TRBV10-3 AIRRLAVYNEQF
TRBJ2-3 . . TRBV14 ASSHRYRNPTDTQY
TRBJ2-1 TRBD1 . TRBV29-1 SVVKGAINNEQF
TRBJ2-7 . . TRBV7-9 ASSFGAPSYEQY
TRBJ2-7 . . TRBV6-4 ASVMWFRCEQY
TRBJ1-4 . . TRBV5-5 ASSFGTFREKLF
TRBJ2-2 . . TRBV12-5 ASGQQGPNTGELF
TRBJ1-6 . few TRBV4-1 ASSQDETGYNSPLH
TRBJ2-1 . . TRBV5-1 ASSLTVVGGNEQF
TRBJ2-1 . few TRBV10-1 ASSVGLYNEQF
TRBJ1-6 TRBD1 . TRBV7-3 ASSRDRGSPLH